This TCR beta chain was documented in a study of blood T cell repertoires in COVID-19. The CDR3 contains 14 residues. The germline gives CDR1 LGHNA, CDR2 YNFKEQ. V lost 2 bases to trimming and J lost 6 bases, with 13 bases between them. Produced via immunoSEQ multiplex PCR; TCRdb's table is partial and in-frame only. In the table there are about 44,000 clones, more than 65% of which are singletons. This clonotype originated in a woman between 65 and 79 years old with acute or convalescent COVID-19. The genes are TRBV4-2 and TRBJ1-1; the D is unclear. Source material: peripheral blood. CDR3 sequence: CASSQPEPRSEAFF. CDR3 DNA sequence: TGTGCCAGCAGCCAACCCGAACCGAGATCTGAAGCTTTCTTT.